The next 6 T cell receptor beta chains were all read from a single sample in a study of vaccination and CD4 T cells after COVID-19. Sequence data for DNA of cultured CD4+ T cells were generated by the Oncomine TCR Beta short-read assay. TCRdb passed the PCR reads through MiXCR, listing each CDR3 protein once. The data hold over 15,000 distinct CDR3 sequences, with approximately 50% observed a single time. Treatment here: approximately 10-day PBMC culture with coronavirus spike peptide pools or control peptides (ViraFEST assay). The antigens for these receptors are not known. Sequenced sample: CD4+ T cells from blood, cultured in vitro. These receptors were collected from a human donor who had recovered from COVID-19.

The chain uses TRBV2 and TRBJ1-5; D gene ambiguous. Looked up from germline, CDR1 is SNHLY and CDR2 is FYNNEI. V was trimmed by 2 bases and J by 4 bases, leaving 6 bases between them. The CDR3 consists of 13 residues. The CDR3 reads CASSESVNQPQHF. CDR3 coding DNA: TGTGCCAGCAGTGAATCAGTGAATCAGCCCCAGCATTTT.

Only a few counts were recorded for this clonotype. The chain combines TRBV20-1 with TRBJ2-5; 8 nucleotides align to TRBD2. This CDR3 contains 15 residues. The germline CDR1 and CDR2 sequences are DFQATT and SNEGSKA (reference sequence). After removal of 8 bases from V and 4 bases from J, the junction contained 15 bases not matched to a gene. Written as DNA, the CDR3 is TGCAGTCCCCGGGCATGGACCCGGGAGGGAGAGACCCAGTACTTC. Translated: CSPRAWTREGETQYF.

J is TRBJ2-6 and V is TRBV5-4; the D is unclear. V was pared by 2 bases and J by 1 base, with 4 bases between. Looked up from germline, CDR1 is SGHNT and CDR2 is YYREEE (reference sequence). CDR3 length equals 14 residues. The CDR3 region has the DNA TGTGCCAGCAGCTTTCCTTCTGGGGCCAACGTCCTGACTTTC. Amino acid sequence: CASSFPSGANVLTF.

There are a few counts of this clonotype. The chain joins TRBV19 to TRBJ1-2, with D unclear. V lost 6 bases and J lost 1, with 6 bases in between. The V gene's germline CDR1 is LNHDA and CDR2 SQIVND (reference sequence). The CDR3 covers 12 residues. CDR3 nucleotide sequence: TGTGCCAGTAGGGTCGGTAACTATGGCTACACCTTC. This translates into CASRVGNYGYTF.

The chain is built from TRBV5-1 and TRBJ1-5; D is perhaps TRBD1 (5 bases). CDR3 length: 12 amino acids. Germline values: CDR1 SGHRS, CDR2 YFSETQ. The V end was cut by 4 bases, the J end by 10 bases, with 12 bases between. The CDR3 DNA reads TGCGCCAGCAGCCTGGATACAGGCCCCCAGCATTTT. Translated: CASSLDTGPQHF. Filled out from reference TRBV5-1 and TRBJ1-5, the complete variable domain reads KAGVTQTPRYLIKTRGQQVTLSCSPISGHRSVSWYQQTPGQGLQFLFEYFSETQRNKGNFPGRFSGRQFSNSRSEMNVSTLELGDSALYLCASSLDTGPQHFGDGTRLSIL.

The chain has TRBV11-1 and TRBJ2-3, with a possible D match to TRBD1 (6 bases). CDR3 length: 15 amino acids. The V gene lost 2 bases and the J gene lost 6 bases, with 15 bases spanning the gap. In germline, CDR1 is SGHAT, CDR2 FQDESV (reference sequence). CDR3 nucleotides: TGTGCCAGCAGCTTACCCGAGTTGGGGGCGGATACGCAGTATTTT. Amino acids: CASSLPELGADTQYF. Combining the CDR3 with reference TRBV11-1 and TRBJ2-3 gives the whole variable domain EAEVAQSPRYKITEKSQAVAFWCDPISGHATLYWYRQILGQGPELLVQFQDESVVDDSQLPKDRFSAERLKGVDSTLKIQPAELGDSAMYLCASSLPELGADTQYFGPGTRLTVL.